Listed below are T cell receptor beta chains from one sample, sequenced in a study of shared clonotypes between healthy human individuals. TCRdb keeps only in-frame clones here, not all; method: immunoSEQ multiplex PCR. The sample has 1,100,000 or so clones, around 78% seen once. Input material: memory CD4+ T cells from PBMCs. These receptors were collected from a man younger than 30 in good health. Some clones in this sample may be carry-over from other donors' samples. Each CDR3 is given with its conserved first and last residue. A D gene is named only where the DNA matches it firmly. Clone size is stated in some rows and not others, as once, few, many or a class when expanded.

clone_size j_call v_call d_call cdr3_nt cdr3_aa
- TRBJ1-1 TRBV7-2 - TGTGCCAGCAGCCGGCGGGGACCGATTGAAGCTTTCTTT CASSRRGPIEAFF
once TRBJ1-2 TRBV6-1 TRBD1 TGTGCCAGCAGGGACGGACAGGGTGGTAACTATGGCTACACCTTC CASRDGQGGNYGYTF
- TRBJ2-7 TRBV28 - TGTGCCAGCATGGTTACGACACGCTCCTACGAGCAGTACTTC CASMVTTRSYEQYF
- TRBJ2-3 TRBV7-8 - TGTGCCAGCAGCTTAAGGTCCCTCGACACAGATACGCAGTATTTT CASSLRSLDTDTQYF
- TRBJ2-7 TRBV5-1 TRBD2 TGCGCCAGCAGCCTTTCCCCACTAGCGGGAGGTGCCTACGAGCAGTACTTC CASSLSPLAGGAYEQYF
- TRBJ2-3 TRBV28 - TGTGCCAGCAGTTTGCGCTTTACTTCTAGCACAGATACGCAGTATTTT CASSLRFTSSTDTQYF
few TRBJ1-5 TRBV28 - TGTGCCAGCAGTTTGGCCCTCTCAAGTCAGCCCCAGCATTTT CASSLALSSQPQHF
once TRBJ2-1 TRBV9 TRBD2 TGTGCCAGCAGCGTAGAGGCTACTAGCGGTTACAATGAGCAGTTCTTC CASSVEATSGYNEQFF
- TRBJ2-5 TRBV30 - TGTGCCTGGAGTGTATGGCGGTGGCGGGGTTCCCAGGGTGGAGAGACCCAGTACTTC CAWSVWRWRGSQGGETQYF
- TRBJ1-3 TRBV6-6 TRBD1 TGTGCCAGCAGTCTGACAGGGATTAGTGGAAACACCATATATTTT CASSLTGISGNTIYF
- TRBJ1-2 TRBV7-2 - TGTGCCAGCAGCTTAGCGCTCAACTATGGCTACACCTTC CASSLALNYGYTF
- TRBJ2-2 TRBV14 - TGTGCCAGCAGCCGAGAGGCGAACACCGGGGAGCTGTTTTTT CASSREANTGELFF
- TRBJ2-5 TRBV7-8 - TGTGCCAGCAGCTTATCGGGGCAGGTAGAGACCCAGTACTTC CASSLSGQVETQYF
- TRBJ1-1 TRBV7-8 - TGTGCCAGCAGCTTAAGGGTTCCGAACACTGAAGCTTTCTTT CASSLRVPNTEAFF
- TRBJ1-2 TRBV7-9 - TGTGCCAGCAGCCCGACAGGCCCAAATGCGGGCTACACCTTC CASSPTGPNAGYTF
- TRBJ2-7 TRBV11-2 - TGTGCCAGCAGCTTAGATCGAGGAGGGGACGAGCAGTACTTC CASSLDRGGDEQYF
- TRBJ1-2 TRBV20-1 - TGCAGTGCCTCAAGGGGCGGCGGCTACACCTTC CSASRGGGYTF
- TRBJ1-1 TRBV28 - TGTGCCAGCAGTGTTGACAGTCGGGGAGCTTTCTTT CASSVDSRGAFF
few TRBJ1-1 TRBV2 - TGTGCCAGCAGTTACTTCGAGGGAGTAAACACTGAAGCTTTCTTT CASSYFEGVNTEAFF
- TRBJ1-1 TRBV19 TRBD1 TGTGCCAGTAGTTTCTCTTTGGGACAGGGGACTGAAGCTTTCTTT CASSFSLGQGTEAFF
few TRBJ1-1 TRBV2 - TGTGCCAGCAGTGTTGGAGGGGAAGCTTTCTTT CASSVGGEAFF
- TRBJ1-1 TRBV4-3 - TGCGCCAGCAGCCAAGTTGTTGGAGGGGACACTGAAGCTTTCTTT CASSQVVGGDTEAFF
many TRBJ1-2 TRBV7-2 - TGTGCCAGCAGCCCCCAGCTGGGCTATGGCTACACCTTC CASSPQLGYGYTF
once TRBJ2-5 TRBV5-1 - TGCGCCAGCAGCTTCTTACAGGGTCGGGAGACCCAGTACTTC CASSFLQGRETQYF
- TRBJ1-2 TRBV25-1 - TGTGCCAGCAGTGGTCCCCCGGATTTCTCAGCCGGCTATGGCTACACCTTC CASSGPPDFSAGYGYTF
- TRBJ1-3 TRBV2 - TGTGCCAGCAGTATTGAGGGTGGGATCTCTGGAAACACCATATATTTT CASSIEGGISGNTIYF
- TRBJ2-1 TRBV27 TRBD1 TGTGCCAGCAGTCTTGGGACAGAGGGCTATGAGCAGTTCTTC CASSLGTEGYEQFF
- TRBJ2-5 TRBV4-1 - TGCGCCAGCAGCTCCGGACCCCTGGAGACCCAGTACTTC CASSSGPLETQYF
- TRBJ1-2 TRBV5-1 TRBD1 TGCGCCAGCAGCTTGTCAGCAGGGGGCCTGGAGGGCTACACCTTC CASSLSAGGLEGYTF
- TRBJ1-3 TRBV18 - TGTGCCAGCTCGCAGGACCCAGGCGGCGGTGGAAACACCATATATTTT CASSQDPGGGGNTIYF
few TRBJ2-1 TRBV7-2 - TGTGCCAGCAGCTGGTTTTCGGGCCTCGGGAATGAGCAGTTCTTC CASSWFSGLGNEQFF
- TRBJ2-1 TRBV28 - TGTGCCAGCAGTGCGGGGCAAGGAGGCTCCTACAATGAGCAGTTCTTC CASSAGQGGSYNEQFF
few TRBJ2-1 TRBV6-6 - TGTGCCAGCAGTTCCGACAGATACAATGAGCAGTTCTTC CASSSDRYNEQFF
- TRBJ2-5 TRBV7-9 TRBD2 TGTGCCAGCAGCCCCGGGACTAGCGGGAGGGCCGGGGAGACCCAGTACTTC CASSPGTSGRAGETQYF
- TRBJ2-3 TRBV7-9 - TGTGCCAGTGCCGCGGGCACAGATACGCAGTATTTT CASAAGTDTQYF
few TRBJ2-7 TRBV18 - TGTGCCAGCTCACCGACCCTTACCCTCTACGAGCAGTACTTC CASSPTLTLYEQYF
- TRBJ2-1 TRBV5-1 TRBD2 TGCGCCAGCAGCCCAGTAGCGGGAGCAGGGAATGAGCAGTTCTTC CASSPVAGAGNEQFF
- TRBJ2-3 TRBV5-1 - TGCGCCAGCAGACAGACAGATACGCAGTATTTT CASRQTDTQYF
- TRBJ1-2 TRBV28 - TGTGTTACAGCCGGCAGCAGGGTCTATGGCTACACCTTC CVTAGSRVYGYTF
- TRBJ1-1 TRBV5-1 TRBD1 TGCGCCAGCAGTGATACGACAGGGATCCGGGGCACTGAAGCTTTCTTT CASSDTTGIRGTEAFF
few TRBJ1-1 TRBV6-1 - TGTGCCAGCAGACGACAGTCGGGCACTGAAGCTTTCTTT CASRRQSGTEAFF